Listed here are 18 T cell receptor beta chains from one sample, sequenced in a study of preoperative IRX-2 immunotherapy in early breast cancer. Treatment of the sample: preoperative locoregional IRX-2 cytokine immunotherapy. TCRdb keeps only in-frame clones here, not all; method: immunoSEQ multiplex PCR. The sample lists roughly 30,000 clones; 82% were seen once. Collection of the sample occurred from a patient treated with IRX-2 immunotherapy. The receptors originated from a human donor with breast cancer.

This clone was observed a handful of times. The chain joins TRBV11-3 to TRBJ2-2, with D perhaps TRBD2 (5 bases). This CDR3 region has 15 residues. With 1 base removed from V and 4 bases from J, the gap between germline ends came to 10 bases. CDR1 is SGHNT and CDR2 is YENEEA in the germline V gene. This CDR3 reads CASSLGGLPTGELFF. The CDR3 region has the DNA TGTGCCAGCAGCTTAGGAGGGCTTCCCACCGGGGAGCTGTTTTTT. Drawing the rest from reference TRBV11-3 and TRBJ2-2, the complete variable domain is EAGVVQSPRYKIIEKKQPVAFWCNPISGHNTLYWYLQNLGQGPELLIRYENEEAVDDSQLPKDRFSAERLKGVDSTLKIQPAELGDSAVYLCASSLGGLPTGELFFGEGSRLTVL.

The chain employs TRBV29-1 and TRBJ2-2, with 8 bases matching TRBD1. After removal of 0 bases from V and 0 bases from J, the junction contained 3 bases not matched to a gene. The CDR3 loop spans 16 amino acids. In germline, CDR1 is SQVTM, CDR2 ANQGSEA. CDR3 DNA sequence: TGCAGCGTTGAAGATCTACAGGGGGCGAACACCGGGGAGCTGTTTTTT. Its translation is CSVEDLQGANTGELFF.

Only one count was recorded for this clone. The chain employs TRBV28 and TRBJ2-2; D is ambiguous. This CDR3 is 14 amino acids long. CDR1 is MDHEN, CDR2 SYDVKM, per germline. V dropped 5 bases and J dropped 4 bases, with 11 bases sitting between them. The CDR3 spells CASSLSLSTGELFF. DNA for the CDR3: TGTGCCAGCAGTCTCAGTCTGTCCACCGGGGAGCTGTTTTTT.

This chain connects TRBV23-1 to TRBJ2-3; D uncertain. TRBV23-1 is identified as an open reading frame with a role that is uncertain. Deletions cut 4 bases from V and 2 bases from J, with 7 bases between. This CDR3 contains 13 residues. The CDR3: CASSLDNTDTQYF. CDR3 DNA: TGCGCCAGCAGTCTCGACAACACAGATACGCAGTATTTT.

The J gene is TRBJ2-7, the V gene TRBV15; D could derive from TRBD1 or TRBD2 (6 bases each). The V and J ends lost 1 base and 3 bases respectively, with 10 bases between them. The CDR3 sequence is 14 residues long. Germline values: CDR1 LNHNV, CDR2 YYDKDF (reference sequence). In nucleotides, the CDR3 is TGTGCCACCAGCAGAGGGGGGGCGGGCTACGAGCAGTACTTC. The encoded protein is CATSRGGAGYEQYF.

The rearrangement joins TRBV7-1 to TRBJ2-3, with TRBD1 as a possible D gene (5 bases). TRBV7-1 qualifies as an ORF whose function is uncertain. This CDR3 region has 14 residues. Trimming cost V 5 bases and J 3 bases, with 12 bases left between them. This CDR3 is CASSLGHPTDTQYF. Here the CDR3 DNA reads TGTGCCAGCAGCCTAGGACACCCAACAGATACGCAGTATTTT.

V is TRBV5-1 and J is TRBJ1-1; 7 bases map to TRBD1. Looked up from germline, CDR1 is SGHRS and CDR2 is YFSETQ. The CDR3 contains 14 residues. The trim removed 5 bases at V and 3 bases at J, leaving 7 bases unmatched. CDR3 residues: CASSSRTGHTEAFF. DNA for the CDR3: TGCGCCAGCAGTTCTAGGACAGGACACACTGAAGCTTTCTTT. The full variable domain, rest sourced from reference TRBV5-1 and TRBJ1-1, is KAGVTQTPRYLIKTRGQQVTLSCSPISGHRSVSWYQQTPGQGLQFLFEYFSETQRNKGNFPGRFSGRQFSNSRSEMNVSTLELGDSALYLCASSSRTGHTEAFFGQGTRLTVV.

Only a few counts were recorded for this clone. This sequence joins TRBV11-3 and TRBJ2-2; 9 bases are a match to TRBD2. Germline CDR1 reads SGHNT; CDR2 reads YENEEA. Germline trimming cut 7 bases from V and 6 bases from J; bases unmatched to any gene: 9. This CDR3 has 15 residues. The CDR3 spells CASIASGAYPGELFF. The CDR3 region has the DNA TGTGCCAGCATCGCTAGCGGGGCGTATCCCGGGGAGCTGTTTTTT.

This clone has more than one count but fewer than ten. V gene TRBV5-1 combines with J gene TRBJ2-2; 9 bases fit TRBD1. Germline CDR1 SGHRS, CDR2 YFSETQ. CDR3 length: 16 amino acids. With 4 bases clipped from V and 5 bases from J, the junction kept 9 bases outside the gene matches. The CDR3 protein is CASSVSGTGNTGELFF. CDR3 sequence (DNA): TGCGCCAGCAGCGTTTCCGGGACAGGGAATACCGGGGAGCTGTTTTTT.

This clone was counted a single time. This chain connects TRBV19 to TRBJ1-6; the D gene is possibly TRBD1 (5 bases). The CDR3 covers 13 residues. Trimming took off 7 bases at V and 6 bases at J, with 10 bases between the two ends. From germline, CDR1 is LNHDA and CDR2 SQIVND (reference sequence). The CDR3 DNA is TGTGCCAGTACGGGCGGGGCTAATTCACCCCTCCACTTT. It encodes CASTGGANSPLHF. The variable domain in full, completed from reference TRBV19 and TRBJ1-6, reads DGGITQSPKYLFRKEGQNVTLSCEQNLNHDAMYWYRQDPGQGLRLIYYSQIVNDFQKGDIAEGYSVSREKKESFPLTVTSAQKNPTAFYLCASTGGANSPLHFGNGTRLTVT.

Regarding this clone: Relative to the germline gene, one junction end is altered; a read error may explain this. The chain is built from TRBV29-1 and TRBJ2-3, with TRBD2 identical over 12 bases. The germline gives CDR1 SQVTM, CDR2 ANQGSEA. The CDR3 loop spans 20 amino acids. The CDR3 loop is CSVGTSGGPSFITRTDTQYF. The CDR3 DNA follows: TGCAGTGTTGGAACTAGCGGGGGGCCCTCATTTATAACCCGCACAGATACGCAGTATTTT.

This chain links TRBV6-8 with TRBJ1-2; D is possibly TRBD1 (5 bases). V was cut by 7 bases and J by 5 bases, with 17 bases left in between. This CDR3 comprises 14 residues. Germline V gene data show CDR1 as MNHGY and CDR2 as SAAAGT. The chain's CDR3 is CASTQRGEGYGYTF. CDR3 coding DNA: TGTGCCAGCACCCAGCGGGGGGAGGGTTATGGCTACACCTTC.

This clone was found once. The chain combines TRBV19 with TRBJ1-5; D possibly corresponds to TRBD1 (5 bases). The germline gives CDR1 LNHDA, CDR2 SQIVND (reference sequence). The CDR3 is 12 amino acids. The germline V and J ends were trimmed by 5 bases and 7 bases, with 9 bases remaining between them. CDR3 DNA sequence: TGTGCCAGTAGTCCCAGGGACCAGCCCCAGCATTTT. Its protein is CASSPRDQPQHF.

V usage is TRBV5-1 and J usage is TRBJ1-1; TRBD1 might be the D (5 bases). The CDR3 runs 15 residues. The V gene's germline CDR1 is SGHRS and CDR2 YFSETQ. The germline V and J ends were trimmed by 4 bases and 4 bases, with 17 bases remaining between them. The CDR3 DNA reads TGCGCCAGCAGCAATCAGGGCATCGGGGGCACTGAAGCTTTCTTT. Translated: CASSNQGIGGTEAFF.

The chain joins TRBV11-3 to TRBJ2-1, with 7 bases identical to TRBD1. Looked up from germline, CDR1 is SGHNT and CDR2 is YENEEA. CDR3 length equals 14 residues. Unmatched junction bases numbered 4, after V lost 3 bases and J lost 5 bases. DNA of the CDR3: TGTGCCAGCAGCTTGCATACAGGGGACAATGAGCAGTTCTTC. Protein sequence: CASSLHTGDNEQFF.

This chain links TRBV11-3 with TRBJ2-3; tentatively, D is TRBD2 (6 bases). Per germline, CDR1 SGHNT and CDR2 YENEEA. Deletions cut 4 bases from V and 2 bases from J, with 13 bases between. This CDR3 spans 15 amino acids. The CDR3 reads CASSWRRGPTDTQYF. CDR3 DNA sequence: TGTGCCAGCAGCTGGCGGCGGGGCCCCACAGATACGCAGTATTTT.

This clone was observed a few times. The chain couples TRBV7-1 to TRBJ2-1; a possible D gene is TRBD2 (7 bases). TRBV7-1 is labeled an ORF, and its function is uncertain. The V and J ends lost 5 bases and 6 bases respectively, with 26 bases between them. The CDR3 extends over 18 amino acids. CDR3 protein: CASSLYPPGGLFSNEQFF. In DNA, the CDR3 is TGTGCCAGCAGCCTCTATCCCCCGGGGGGCCTTTTTAGCAATGAGCAGTTCTTC.

The chain joins TRBV7-1 to TRBJ1-2, with D possibly matching TRBD1 (5 bases). TRBV7-1 is an open reading frame, and its role is uncertain. This CDR3 region has 13 residues. The V end lost 4 bases, the J end lost 8 bases, and 14 bases lay between the germline ends. In DNA form, the CDR3 reads TGTGCCAGCAGCTTTCATACGCGGGGCGGCTACACCTTC. This encodes CASSFHTRGGYTF.